This T cell receptor beta chain comes out of a study of T-cell reconstitution after alpha-beta-depleted transplantation in children. Unique molecular identifiers tagged the TCRbeta library. MiXCR, run by TCRdb on the PCR reads, gives a single entry per CDR3 protein. The sample contains 130,000 to 150,000 distinct CDR3 sequences, about 9% of which appear only once. General study results and limits: Several hundred graft clones that had expanded were reportedly the source of alpha-beta T cells about two months after transplant. Fresh T-cell production supplied most of the T-cell counts and diversity seen one year after transplant.

Germline V gene data show CDR1 as SGHRS and CDR2 as YFSETQ. The J segment lost 6 bases and the V segment lost 5 bases, leaving 17 bases of the junction unmatched. The CDR3 length is 19 residues. As regards this clonotype: As yet, its antigen is unknown.

The chain combines TRBV5-1 with TRBJ1-6; 10 bases are a match to TRBD1. This clonotype was sampled from a female patient aged 2 to 10 who had a stem cell transplant for congenital amegakaryocytic thrombocytopenia, so the T cells may come from the graft donor. Sequences were derived from PBMCs, mostly from graft donor cells, sampled 180 days after TCRalphabeta/CD19-depleted stem cell transplant. CDR3 in amino acids: CASRRTIPGQGLGNSPLHF. CDR3 bases: TGCGCCAGCAGGCGAACAATTCCGGGACAGGGGTTGGGTAATTCACCCCTCCACTTT.